The 29 T cell receptor beta chains presented below share a single source sample, sequenced in a study of blood T cell repertoires in COVID-19. The protocol was immunoSEQ multiplex PCR, while the TCRdb copy is restricted to in-frame clones and leaves out a portion. Among hundreds of thousands of clones listed, about nine tenths were seen once. Sequencing was carried out using peripheral blood. The receptors were gathered from a woman in her 30s with active or convalescent COVID-19.

This chain uses TRBV6-5 with TRBJ1-1; TRBD1 matches 7 bases. Germline CDR1 MNHEY, CDR2 SVGAGI. The CDR3 consists of 14 residues. The V segment lost 8 bases and the J segment 5 bases; nucleotides outside the gene matches: 11. The CDR3 loop reads CASRSRTGGTEAFF. CDR3 coding DNA: TGTGCCAGCCGATCCCGGACAGGAGGGACTGAAGCTTTCTTT.

The chain combines TRBV15 with TRBJ2-7; unclear D gene. This CDR3 is 14 amino acids long. CDR1 and CDR2 (germline): LNHNV, YYDKDF (reference sequence). Between the trimmed V and J ends, which lost 0 bases and 2 bases, there was a span of 8 bases. The CDR3 sequence is CATSRDTGPYEQYF. The CDR3 DNA reads as TGTGCCACCAGCAGAGATACTGGGCCCTACGAGCAGTACTTC. Full variable domain (missing parts from reference TRBV15 and TRBJ2-7): DAMVIQNPRYQVTQFGKPVTLSCSQTLNHNVMYWYQQKSSQAPKLLFHYYDKDFNNEADTPDNFQSRRPNTSFCFLDIRSPGLGDTAMYLCATSRDTGPYEQYFGPGTRLTVT.

V usage is TRBV29-1 and J usage is TRBJ1-1; D is unresolved. The CDR3 runs 13 residues. Trimming removed 4 bases at V and 4 bases at J, with 13 bases between. Germline loops: CDR1 SQVTM, CDR2 ANQGSEA. The DNA of the CDR3 is TGCAGCGTTGTGCCCATCGGGAGCACTGAAGCTTTCTTT. Its translation: CSVVPIGSTEAFF.

The V call is TRBV4-1, the J call TRBJ1-1; TRBD1 is a possible D gene (6 bases). The germline CDR1 and CDR2 sequences are MGHRA and YSYEKL. The CDR3 extends over 16 amino acids. Trimming shortened V by 4 bases and J by 5 bases, and 20 bases separated the two germline ends. For the CDR3, the DNA is TGCGCCAGCAGCCCAACTCCACCGACAACAGGGACTGAAGCTTTCTTT. Encoded protein: CASSPTPPTTGTEAFF.

The chain combines TRBV19 with TRBJ2-1; maybe TRBD2 (5 bases). Germline CDR1 and CDR2: LNHDA and SQIVND (reference sequence). The CDR3 loop spans 13 amino acids. The germline V and J ends were trimmed by 5 bases and 7 bases, with 12 bases remaining between them. The CDR3 reads CASSLEGGNEQFF. The CDR3 bases are TGTGCCAGTAGTTTGGAAGGAGGTAATGAGCAGTTCTTC.

The genes are TRBV5-1 and TRBJ2-5, with 8 bases aligning to TRBD2. This CDR3 has 16 amino acids. With V trimmed by 0 bases and J by 3 bases, 7 bases remained unmatched. The germline V gene encodes CDR1 SGHRS and CDR2 YFSETQ. The CDR3 is CASSLGNSGAKETQYF. The CDR3 region has the DNA TGCGCCAGCAGCTTGGGGAATAGCGGGGCGAAAGAGACCCAGTACTTC.

This chain joins TRBV6-5 and TRBJ1-2, with 8 bases that match TRBD1. Trimming took 8 bases from V and 4 from J; bases not matched to a gene: 9. There are 14 residues in the CDR3. CDR1 and CDR2 from the germline V gene are MNHEY and SVGAGI. CDR3 protein: CASGEIQGGYGYTF. The CDR3 DNA reads TGTGCCAGCGGGGAAATACAGGGGGGCTATGGCTACACCTTC.

The V gene is TRBV20-1, the J gene TRBJ2-1; the D is unclear. Trimming removed 3 bases at V and 6 bases at J, with 6 bases between. CDR1 and CDR2 from the germline V gene are DFQATT and SNEGSKA (reference sequence). The CDR3 has 11 residues. CDR3 in amino acids: CSARPVNEQFF. The CDR3 DNA follows: TGCAGTGCTAGGCCAGTCAATGAGCAGTTCTTC.

V is TRBV6-5 and J is TRBJ1-1, with D unresolved. Trimming removed 5 bases at V and 4 bases at J, with 17 bases between. The CDR3 consists of 15 residues. Germline assignment: CDR1 MNHEY and CDR2 SVGAGI. This chain's CDR3 is CASSTDREGSTEAFF. CDR3 DNA sequence: TGTGCCAGCAGTACAGACCGGGAGGGCAGCACTGAAGCTTTCTTT.

This chain links TRBV4-1 with TRBJ1-3, with a tentative D call TRBD1 (5 bases). Germline CDR1 MGHRA, CDR2 YSYEKL. The V end was cut by 0 bases, the J end by 3 bases, with 9 bases between. The CDR3 covers 15 residues. CDR3 sequence (DNA): TGCGCCAGCAGCCAAGAGGGGGGAAGTGGAAACACCATATATTTT. Protein: CASSQEGGSGNTIYF.

V is TRBV12-5 and J is TRBJ2-7; possibly TRBD1 for D (5 bases). The germline CDR1 and CDR2 sequences are LGHNT and FRNRAP. The CDR3 contains 14 residues. The V and J ends lost 6 bases and 2 bases respectively, with 14 bases between them. The CDR3 here is CASGPPPGTYEQYF. The CDR3 nucleotides are TGTGCTAGTGGCCCCCCCCCAGGGACCTACGAGCAGTACTTC.

The chain links TRBV19 to TRBJ2-3; D not resolved. Germline V gene data show CDR1 as LNHDA and CDR2 as SQIVND (reference sequence). The CDR3 has 15 residues. V was clipped by 3 bases and J by 0 bases, with 10 bases between them. For the CDR3, the DNA is TGTGCCAGTAGTATGGGCTCCCTCAGCACAGATACGCAGTATTTT. It encodes CASSMGSLSTDTQYF.

The rearrangement joins TRBV11-1 to TRBJ2-3; 8 nucleotides line up with TRBD1. The V gene end was trimmed by 1 base and the J gene end by 4 bases; junction bases not matched to a gene: 7. Germline CDR1 reads SGHAT; CDR2 reads FQDESV (reference sequence). The CDR3 is 16 residues long. CDR3 nucleotides: TGTGCCAGCAGCTTAGGGAGGACAGGGATCGCAGATACGCAGTATTTT. Amino acid sequence: CASSLGRTGIADTQYF. The whole variable domain, remainder taken from reference TRBV11-1 and TRBJ2-3, is EAEVAQSPRYKITEKSQAVAFWCDPISGHATLYWYRQILGQGPELLVQFQDESVVDDSQLPKDRFSAERLKGVDSTLKIQPAELGDSAMYLCASSLGRTGIADTQYFGPGTRLTVL.

This chain uses TRBV27 with TRBJ2-5, with a tentative D call TRBD2 (6 bases). Germline V gene sequence: CDR1 MNHEY, CDR2 SMNVEV (reference sequence). The V end lost 2 bases, the J end lost 4 bases, and 14 bases lay between the germline ends. There are 15 residues in the CDR3. The DNA for the CDR3 is TGTGCCAGCAGTTTAAACCGGGGGTCGGGAGAGACCCAGTACTTC. Translated: CASSLNRGSGETQYF.

This clone occurred once. Other DNA variants within this sample encode the same CDR3. This chain joins TRBV25-1 and TRBJ1-6, with D perhaps TRBD1 (6 bases). Germline loops: CDR1 MGHDK, CDR2 SYGVNS. Trimming cost V 4 bases and J 7 bases, with 8 bases left between them. The length of the CDR3 is 13 residues. DNA for the CDR3: TGTGCCAGCAGTGGCCAGGGGAATTCACCCCTCCACTTT. It yields the protein CASSGQGNSPLHF.

This clone was observed a handful of times. This sequence joins TRBV4-2 and TRBJ2-7, with 12 bases lining up with TRBD2. With V trimmed by 0 bases and J by 1 base, 10 bases remained unmatched. Germline V gives CDR1 LGHNA, CDR2 YNFKEQ. The CDR3 covers 19 residues. The CDR3 reads CASSQEGGLAGSESYEQYF. DNA for the CDR3: TGTGCCAGCAGCCAAGAAGGTGGACTAGCGGGGTCCGAGTCCTACGAGCAGTACTTC.

V and J are TRBV27 and TRBJ1-2; D is ambiguous. Trimming took off 5 bases at V and 0 bases at J, with 10 bases between the two ends. CDR3 length: 14 residues. The germline V gene has CDR1 MNHEY and CDR2 SMNVEV (reference sequence). The CDR3 bases are TGTGCCAGCAGTAAGGCAGGTACTAACTATGGCTACACCTTC. It translates to CASSKAGTNYGYTF.

This clone was detected once. The rearrangement links TRBV7-6 to TRBJ2-1; TRBD2 might be the D (6 bases). The CDR3 sequence is 16 residues long. V dropped 6 bases and J dropped 2 bases, with 17 bases sitting between them. Germline V gene lookup returns CDR1 SGHVS and CDR2 FNYEAQ. The CDR3 sequence: CASSSRWGDTYNEQFF. In DNA, the CDR3 is TGTGCCAGCAGTTCCCGGTGGGGGGATACCTACAATGAGCAGTTCTTC.

This sequence joins TRBV7-6 and TRBJ2-7; tentatively, D is TRBD1 (5 bases). The CDR3 covers 13 residues. CDR1 SGHVS and CDR2 FNYEAQ come from the germline V gene. With 2 bases removed from V and 6 bases from J, the gap between germline ends came to 11 bases. CDR3 coding DNA: TGTGCCAGCAGCTTACAACAGGATGGCGAGCAGTACTTC. Translating gives CASSLQQDGEQYF.

The chain links TRBV19 to TRBJ1-1; maybe TRBD1 (5 bases). Trimming left V 6 bases short and J 4 bases short, with 18 bases between. Germline V gene lookup returns CDR1 LNHDA and CDR2 SQIVND (reference sequence). The CDR3 is made up of 15 amino acids. The CDR3: CASSPGWGGSTEAFF. In nucleotides, the CDR3 is TGTGCCAGTAGCCCCGGCTGGGGCGGGAGCACTGAAGCTTTCTTT.

This clone was recorded only once. The V and J genes are TRBV2 and TRBJ2-3, with 12 positions matching TRBD2. Losses at the gene ends were 2 bases for V and 5 bases for J; bases not matched to a gene: 5. This CDR3 spans 16 amino acids. The V gene's germline CDR1 is SNHLY and CDR2 FYNNEI. CDR3 residues: CASSEWLAGGIDTQYF. CDR3 DNA sequence: TGTGCCAGCAGTGAATGGCTAGCGGGAGGGATAGATACGCAGTATTTT.

The gene calls are TRBV25-1 and TRBJ2-7, with a possible D match to TRBD2 (5 bases). CDR3 length: 15 amino acids. The V end lost 2 bases, the J end lost 0 bases, and 11 bases lay between the germline ends. The germline gives CDR1 MGHDK, CDR2 SYGVNS. The CDR3 reads CASSEPGSRSYEQYF. The CDR3, as DNA: TGTGCCAGCAGTGAACCGGGGAGTCGCTCCTACGAGCAGTACTTC.

The chain couples TRBV4-2 to TRBJ1-5, with 9 nucleotides matching TRBD1. Germline values: CDR1 LGHNA, CDR2 YNFKEQ. The CDR3 extends over 16 amino acids. V dropped 1 base and J dropped 5; count of bases not matched to a gene: 6. CDR3: CASSQVGTGPDQPQHF. For the CDR3, the DNA is TGTGCCAGCAGCCAAGTGGGGACAGGGCCTGATCAGCCCCAGCATTTT.

In this sample, this clone turned up once. V and J are TRBV30 and TRBJ1-4, with D possibly TRBD1 on 6 matching bases. From germline, CDR1 is GTSNPN and CDR2 SVGIG (reference sequence). CDR3 length: 10 residues. CDR3 coding DNA: TGTGCGGCAGGGGATGAAAAACTGTTTTTT. Protein sequence: CAAGDEKLFF.

In DNA form, the CDR3 reads TGCAGCGCCGGGGTTGACTATGGCTACACCTTC. Encoded protein: CSAGVDYGYTF. The genes are TRBV29-1 and TRBJ1-2; D ambiguous. Germline-derived CDR1 and CDR2 are SQVTM and ANQGSEA. Trimming left V 7 bases short and J 3 bases short, with 9 bases between. The length of the CDR3 is 11 residues.

The rearrangement uses TRBV1 and TRBJ1-1; TRBD1 is the table's D call and was not checked against the DNA. TRBV1 is given as a pseudogene. The CDR3 is 16 amino acids. The CDR3: CTSSHQNKGVHTEAFF. DNA of the CDR3: TGCACCAGCAGCCACCAAAATAAGGGGGTTCACACTGAAGCTTTCTTT.

The gene calls are TRBV11-2 and TRBJ1-4, with 9 bases fitting TRBD1. With V trimmed by 2 bases and J by 6 bases, 10 bases remained unmatched. CDR3 length equals 17 residues. Germline loops: CDR1 SGHAT, CDR2 FQNNGV. CDR3 DNA: TGTGCCAGCAGCTTACTCCCCCCCGGGACAGGGTATGAAAAACTGTTTTTT. It yields the protein CASSLLPPGTGYEKLFF.

The chain couples TRBV7-8 to TRBJ1-3; a possible D gene is TRBD1 (5 bases). The V gene lost 3 bases and the J gene lost 4 bases, with 13 bases spanning the gap. The CDR3 consists of 15 residues. CDR1 is SGHVS and CDR2 is FQNEAQ in the germline V gene. CDR3 in amino acids: CASSLGGGRGNTIYF. The CDR3 nucleotides read TGTGCCAGCAGCTTGGGCGGGGGACGAGGAAACACCATATATTTT.

The chain carries TRBV15 and TRBJ2-7, with TRBD2 matching over 9 bases. The CDR3 has 16 amino acids. V was clipped by 1 base and J by 3 bases; unmatched bases: 7. The germline CDR1 and CDR2 sequences are LNHNV and YYDKDF (reference sequence). The CDR3 loop reads CATSRGVTSGDYEQYF. The CDR3 bases are TGTGCCACCAGCAGAGGGGTGACTAGCGGAGACTACGAGCAGTACTTC.